This T cell receptor beta chain stems from a study of T-cell memory formation after mild COVID-19. General study findings and limits: Contracting CD4+ clones were located mainly in CM and EM, and CD8+ clones in EMRA. Clones contracting across day 15 to 85 had a balanced CD4/CD8 profile; later expanding clones leaned CD4+.

This clonotype was detected only a few times. Its cognate antigen is unknown. TCRdb recomputed calls from the 5' RACE reads with MiXCR, one row per CDR3 protein. The table has some 330,000 distinct CDR3 sequences, roughly 21% seen once. Material: PBMCs or a T cell subset sorted from them (not recorded which). The TCR sequence derives from an adult woman who had mild COVID-19 (a few samples of this study predate the infection). Cell type and time point are not known.

In DNA, the CDR3 is TGTGCCAGCAGCTTAGAGTTAGGGGTGGTCTACGAGCAGTACTTC. It yields the protein CASSLELGVVYEQYF. The chain employs TRBV7-6 and TRBJ2-7; possibly TRBD1 for D (5 bases). CDR1 and CDR2 (germline): SGHVS, FNYEAQ. The V and J ends lost 1 base and 3 bases respectively, with 13 bases between them. CDR3 length: 15 residues. The entire variable domain, with the rest obtained from reference TRBV7-6 and TRBJ2-7, is as follows: GAGVSQSPRYKVTKRGQDVALRCDPISGHVSLYWYRQALGQGPEFLTYFNYEAQQDKSGLPNDRFSAERPEGSISTLTIQRTEQRDSAMYRCASSLELGVVYEQYFGPGTRLTVT.